A single sample gave rise to the 14 T cell receptor beta chains below, sequenced in a study of beta chain features in type 1 diabetes. What was sequenced were expressed TCRB transcripts, since all of the isolated RNA had been reverse transcribed. The assay was immunoSEQ multiplex PCR, and TCRdb's table has in-frame clones only and misses some. The sample carries 900,000 or so clones, about a sixth recorded once. Sequencing was carried out using naive CD4+ T cells from blood. Receptor source: a young woman in good health.

V and J are TRBV10-3 and TRBJ2-2; a possible D gene is TRBD1 (6 bases). From germline, CDR1 is ENHRY and CDR2 SYGVKD. This CDR3 region has 16 residues. Between the trimmed V and J ends, which lost 11 bases and 1 base, there was a span of 20 bases. The CDR3 nucleotides are TGTGCCTCCTCCTCGACAGGACCCATGAACACCGGGGAGCTGTTTTTT. It is translated as CASSSTGPMNTGELFF.

This clone appeared a few times. Here the CDR3 DNA reads TGTGCCAGCAGCTTCAGCAGTTGGGAGACCCAGTACTTC. Translation gives CASSFSSWETQYF. The chain joins TRBV11-2 to TRBJ2-5; D not resolved. CDR3 size: 13 residues. Trimming took off 3 bases at V and 5 bases at J, with 10 bases between the two ends. Germline CDR1 and CDR2: SGHAT and FQNNGV.

The rearrangement joins TRBV2 to TRBJ1-5; 7 bases agree with TRBD1. Per the germline V gene, CDR1 is SNHLY and CDR2 is FYNNEI. The CDR3 sequence is 13 residues long. Trimming cost V 6 bases and J 7 bases; bases outside gene matches: 6. CDR3 coding DNA: TGTGCCAGCAGCGCAACAGGGGCCCAGCCCCAGCATTTT. Translating gives CASSATGAQPQHF.

The gene calls are TRBV5-1 and TRBJ1-1; 7 bases are shared with TRBD1. CDR1 is SGHRS, CDR2 YFSETQ, per germline. J lost 8 bases, V lost 0 bases, and 10 bases had no gene match. CDR3 length equals 15 residues. CDR3 protein: CASSLEGQPILEAFF. CDR3 in DNA: TGCGCCAGCAGCTTGGAGGGACAGCCGATCCTCGAAGCTTTCTTT. Full variable domain (remainder filled in from reference TRBV5-1 and TRBJ1-1): KAGVTQTPRYLIKTRGQQVTLSCSPISGHRSVSWYQQTPGQGLQFLFEYFSETQRNKGNFPGRFSGRQFSNSRSEMNVSTLELGDSALYLCASSLEGQPILEAFFGQGTRLTVV.

The chain is built from TRBV7-9 and TRBJ2-1, with D perhaps matching TRBD2 (6 bases). The CDR3 sequence is 16 residues long. Germline CDR1 reads SEHNR; CDR2 reads FQNEAQ (reference sequence). Trimming stripped 6 bases from V and 7 bases from J, with 22 bases between. In DNA, the CDR3 is TGTGCCAGCAGTACGAACCGGGACTCCCCTTATAATGAGCAGTTCTTC. Translated, it gives CASSTNRDSPYNEQFF.

In its sample, this clone was seen a few times. The gene calls are TRBV15 and TRBJ1-1, with D perhaps matching TRBD1 (6 bases). Trimming shortened V by 0 bases and J by 3 bases, and 14 bases separated the two germline ends. The CDR3 sequence is 16 residues long. Germline CDR1 and CDR2: LNHNV and YYDKDF (reference sequence). The CDR3 here is CATSRDLRGYDTEAFF. CDR3 nucleotides: TGTGCCACCAGCAGAGATCTAAGGGGGTATGACACTGAAGCTTTCTTT.

This clone came up a few times. CDR3 in amino acids: CASSLGQGFRNEQFF. In DNA, the CDR3 is TGTGCCAGCAGTCTCGGACAGGGATTTAGGAATGAGCAGTTCTTC. This chain links TRBV7-9 with TRBJ2-1; 8 bases are shared with TRBD1. This CDR3 contains 15 residues. V was pared by 6 bases and J by 7 bases, with 11 bases of the junction left unmatched. CDR1 SEHNR and CDR2 FQNEAQ come from the germline V gene (reference sequence).

The rearrangement links TRBV5-4 to TRBJ1-5; D is possibly TRBD1 (6 bases). V gave up 4 bases and J gave up 11 bases, with 13 bases separating them. CDR1 and CDR2 (germline): SGHNT, YYREEE (reference sequence). CDR3 size: 12 residues. CDR3 nucleotide sequence: TGTGCCAGCAGCCAGGGGCAGGGCACCCAGCATTTT. This encodes CASSQGQGTQHF.

This clone showed up just a few times. The V call is TRBV4-2, the J call TRBJ2-7, with 12 bases lining up with TRBD2. With 5 bases clipped from V and 4 bases from J, the junction kept 3 bases outside the gene matches. Per the germline V gene, CDR1 is LGHNA and CDR2 is YNFKEQ. There are 14 residues in the CDR3. The CDR3 loop reads CASSGLAGGYEQYF. For the CDR3, the DNA is TGTGCCAGCAGCGGGCTAGCGGGAGGGTACGAGCAGTACTTC.

The chain combines TRBV7-3 with TRBJ1-1; weak D call: TRBD1 (6 bases). This CDR3 is 14 amino acids long. Germline values: CDR1 SGHTA, CDR2 FQGTGA. Trimming cost V 5 bases and J 1 base, with 11 bases left between them. The CDR3 DNA sequence: TGTGCCAGCAGCGAACAGGGCTGGAACACTGAAGCTTTCTTT. Its translation: CASSEQGWNTEAFF.

The rearrangement uses TRBV29-1 and TRBJ2-7; D possibly corresponds to TRBD2 (6 bases). This CDR3 comprises 14 residues. Germline V CDR1 and CDR2: SQVTM, ANQGSEA. The CDR3 reads CTLKGERGLREQYF. CDR3 DNA: TGCACCCTTAAAGGGGAGAGGGGACTGAGGGAGCAGTACTTC.

This clone was detected only a few times. This rearrangement joins TRBV10-3 to TRBJ2-1; D is unclear. Trimming took off 0 bases at V and 10 bases at J, with 7 bases between the two ends. The germline gives CDR1 ENHRY, CDR2 SYGVKD. The CDR3 contains 12 residues. This CDR3 is CAISESRREQFF. CDR3 in DNA: TGTGCCATCAGTGAGTCCCGACGAGAGCAGTTCTTC.

This clone turned up a few times. The chain uses TRBV6-5 and TRBJ2-3; weak D call: TRBD2 (6 bases). Germline assignment: CDR1 MNHEY and CDR2 SVGAGI. This CDR3 has 14 amino acids. Between the trimmed V and J ends, which lost 2 bases and 1 base, there was a span of 7 bases. The CDR3: CASSYASGTDTQYF. DNA of the CDR3: TGTGCCAGCAGTTACGCTAGCGGCACAGATACGCAGTATTTT.

This clone is a singleton in its sample. J is TRBJ2-1 and V is TRBV6-5, with D hard to call. Trimming stripped 2 bases from V and 6 bases from J, with 8 bases between. The CDR3 is 13 amino acids. Germline CDR1 reads MNHEY; CDR2 reads SVGAGI. The CDR3 spells CASSYRLSNEQFF. CDR3 nucleotide sequence: TGTGCCAGCAGTTACCGGCTCTCCAATGAGCAGTTCTTC.